This TCR beta chain was captured in a study of cytomegalovirus exposure and HLA in healthy donors. Whole-study results and caveats: Later work showed greater clonal expansion in HLA-associated TCR beta chains than in equally common others. Altogether, 150 to 200 TCR beta chains were recorded as cytomegalovirus-associated. The records held CMV serostatus as the only immune exposure information.

Amplification used 60 Vbeta primers and 13 Jbeta primers. Sequencing used immunoSEQ multiplex PCR; TCRdb keeps in-frame clones, though not all of them. The table has around 150,000 clones, about 79% seen once. Note on this clone: Its antigen is currently unknown.

V trimming: 6 bases; J trimming: 5 bases; junction bases outside the gene matches: 7. Germline V gives CDR1 SNHLY, CDR2 FYNNEI. CDR3 size: 15 residues. The sequence was obtained from a woman aged 45-60 years in good health and CMV-seropositive. The sequenced sample was PBMCs. V gene TRBV2 combines with J gene TRBJ1-6; 7 bases align to TRBD1. The CDR3 DNA reads TGTGCCAGCAGCCGGGACAGAGCCAATAATTCACCCCTCCACTTT. It yields the protein CASSRDRANNSPLHF.